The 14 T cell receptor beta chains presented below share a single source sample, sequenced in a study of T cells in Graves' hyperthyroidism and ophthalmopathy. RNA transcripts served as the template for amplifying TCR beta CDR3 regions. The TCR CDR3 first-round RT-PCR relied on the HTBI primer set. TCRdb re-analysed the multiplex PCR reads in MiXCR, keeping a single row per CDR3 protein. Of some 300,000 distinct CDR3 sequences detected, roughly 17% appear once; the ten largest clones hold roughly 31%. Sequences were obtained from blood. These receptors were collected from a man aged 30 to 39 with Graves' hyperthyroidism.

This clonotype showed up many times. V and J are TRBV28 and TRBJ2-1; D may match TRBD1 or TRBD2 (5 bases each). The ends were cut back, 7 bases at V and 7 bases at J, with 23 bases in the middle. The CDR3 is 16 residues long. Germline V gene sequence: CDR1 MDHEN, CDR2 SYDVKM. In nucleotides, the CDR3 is TGTGCCAGCAAGGGACCGGGGCTAGGGGCTAGGAATGAGCAGTTCTTC. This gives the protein CASKGPGLGARNEQFF.

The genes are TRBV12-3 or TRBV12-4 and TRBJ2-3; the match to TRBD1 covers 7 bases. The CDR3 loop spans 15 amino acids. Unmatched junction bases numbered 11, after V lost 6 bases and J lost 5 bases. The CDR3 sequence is CASRPGTAPGDTQYF. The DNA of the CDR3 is TGTGCCAGCAGACCCGGGACAGCACCGGGAGATACGCAGTATTTT.

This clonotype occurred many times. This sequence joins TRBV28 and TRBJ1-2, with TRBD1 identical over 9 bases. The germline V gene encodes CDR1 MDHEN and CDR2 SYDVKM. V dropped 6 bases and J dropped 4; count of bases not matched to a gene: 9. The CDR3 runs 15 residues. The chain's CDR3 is CASSDVTGGGYGYTF. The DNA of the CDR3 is TGTGCCAGCAGCGACGTTACAGGGGGCGGCTATGGCTACACCTTC.

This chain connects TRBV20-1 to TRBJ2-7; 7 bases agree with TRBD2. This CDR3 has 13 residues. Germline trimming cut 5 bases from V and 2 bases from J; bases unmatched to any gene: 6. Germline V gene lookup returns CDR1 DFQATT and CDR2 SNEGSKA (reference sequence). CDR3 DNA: TGCAGTGCTCCCTGGGGGGGTACCTACGAGCAGTACTTC. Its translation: CSAPWGGTYEQYF.

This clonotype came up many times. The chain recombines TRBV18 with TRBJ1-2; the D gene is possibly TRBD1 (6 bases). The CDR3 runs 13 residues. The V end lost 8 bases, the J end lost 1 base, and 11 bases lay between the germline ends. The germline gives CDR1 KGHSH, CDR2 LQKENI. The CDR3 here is CASSLDSNYGYTF. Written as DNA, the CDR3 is TGTGCCAGCAGTCTGGACAGTAACTATGGCTACACCTTC. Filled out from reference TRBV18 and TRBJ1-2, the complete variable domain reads NAGVMQNPRHLVRRRGQEARLRCSPMKGHSHVYWYRQLPEEGLKFMVYLQKENIIDESGMPKERFSAEFPKEGPSILRIQQVVRGDSAAYFCASSLDSNYGYTFGSGTRLTVV.

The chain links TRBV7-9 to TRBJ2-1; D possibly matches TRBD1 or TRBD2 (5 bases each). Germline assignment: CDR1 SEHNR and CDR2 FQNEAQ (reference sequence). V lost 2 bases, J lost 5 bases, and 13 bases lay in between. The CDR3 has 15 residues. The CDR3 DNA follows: TGTGCCAGCAGCTTAACGGGGCAGTCTCACAATGAGCAGTTCTTC. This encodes CASSLTGQSHNEQFF.

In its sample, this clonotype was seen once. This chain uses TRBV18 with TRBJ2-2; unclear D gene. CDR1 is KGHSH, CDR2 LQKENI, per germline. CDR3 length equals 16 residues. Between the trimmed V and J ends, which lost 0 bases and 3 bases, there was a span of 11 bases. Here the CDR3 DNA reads TGTGCCAGCTCACCACCGTCAATGCGGCACACCGGGGAGCTGTTTTTT. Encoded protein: CASSPPSMRHTGELFF.

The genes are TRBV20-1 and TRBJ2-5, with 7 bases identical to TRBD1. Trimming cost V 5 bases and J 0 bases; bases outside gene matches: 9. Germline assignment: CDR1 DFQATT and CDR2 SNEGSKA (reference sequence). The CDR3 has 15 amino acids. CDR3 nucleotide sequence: TGCAGTGCTCGGGCCCAGGGGGAGTACCAAGAGACCCAGTACTTC. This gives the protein CSARAQGEYQETQYF.

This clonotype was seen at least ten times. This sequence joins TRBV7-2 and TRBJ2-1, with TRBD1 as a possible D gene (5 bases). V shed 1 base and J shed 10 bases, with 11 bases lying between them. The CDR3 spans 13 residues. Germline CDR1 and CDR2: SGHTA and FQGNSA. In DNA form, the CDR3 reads TGTGCCAGCAGCTTAGATCAGGGCTTGGAGCAGTTCTTC. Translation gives CASSLDQGLEQFF.

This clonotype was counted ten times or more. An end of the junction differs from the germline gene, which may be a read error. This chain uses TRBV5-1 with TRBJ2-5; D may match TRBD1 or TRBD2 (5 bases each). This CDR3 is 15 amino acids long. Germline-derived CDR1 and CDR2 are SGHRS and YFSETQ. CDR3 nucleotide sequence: TGCGCCAGCAAGCGATTCCCTCTGCGAGCATGGGGGTACAACTTC. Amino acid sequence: CASKRFPLRAWGYNF.

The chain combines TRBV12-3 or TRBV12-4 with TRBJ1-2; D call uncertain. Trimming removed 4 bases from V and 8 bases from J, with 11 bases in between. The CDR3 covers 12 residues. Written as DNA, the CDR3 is TGTGCCAGCAGTTCAACTAGATTCGGCTACACCTTC. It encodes CASSSTRFGYTF.

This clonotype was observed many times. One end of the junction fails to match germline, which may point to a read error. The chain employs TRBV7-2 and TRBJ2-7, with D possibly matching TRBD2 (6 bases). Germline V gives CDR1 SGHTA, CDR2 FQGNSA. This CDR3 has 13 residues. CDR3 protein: CVSSFQEGYEQYF. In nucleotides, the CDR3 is TGTGTCAGCAGCTTTCAGGAGGGGTACGAGCAGTACTTC.

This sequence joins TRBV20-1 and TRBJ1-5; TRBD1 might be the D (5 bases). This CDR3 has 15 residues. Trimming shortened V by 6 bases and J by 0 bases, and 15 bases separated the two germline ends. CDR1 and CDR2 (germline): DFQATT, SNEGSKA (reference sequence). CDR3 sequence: CSATPWGDSNQPQHF. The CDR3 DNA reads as TGCAGTGCGACCCCCTGGGGGGATAGCAATCAGCCCCAGCATTTT.

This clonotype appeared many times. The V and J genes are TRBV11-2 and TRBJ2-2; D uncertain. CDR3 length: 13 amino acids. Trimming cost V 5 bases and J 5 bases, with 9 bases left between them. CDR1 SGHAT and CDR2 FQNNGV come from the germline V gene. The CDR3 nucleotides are TGTGCCAGCAGCCTTAGTACTACCGGGGAGCTGTTTTTT. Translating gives CASSLSTTGELFF. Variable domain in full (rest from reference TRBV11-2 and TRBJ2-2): EAGVAQSPRYKIIEKRQSVAFWCNPISGHATLYWYQQILGQGPKLLIQFQNNGVVDDSQLPKDRFSAERLKGVDSTLKIQPAKLEDSAVYLCASSLSTTGELFFGEGSRLTVL.